A single sample is the source of the 4 T cell receptor beta chains below, sequenced in a study of shared clonotypes between healthy human individuals. Some clones are missing from TCRdb's copy, which holds only in-frame ones; the method was immunoSEQ multiplex PCR. The sample has millions of clones, 93% seen once. The sequenced sample consisted of naive CD4+ T cells from PBMCs. As to subset: CD45RA+ positively selected. The receptors come from a man younger than 30 in good health. Some clones in this sample may be carry-over from other donors' samples.

This clone was seen a single time. V usage is TRBV19 and J usage is TRBJ2-5; possibly TRBD2 for D (6 bases). Germline CDR1 reads LNHDA; CDR2 reads SQIVND (reference sequence). The V end lost 1 base, the J end lost 5 bases, and 14 bases lay between the germline ends. This CDR3 comprises 15 residues. This CDR3 reads CASSIGYNSGETQYF. In DNA, the CDR3 is TGTGCCAGTAGTATAGGATACAACAGCGGGGAGACCCAGTACTTC.

V usage is TRBV25-1 and J usage is TRBJ1-2, with D unresolved. CDR3 size: 12 residues. V gave up 9 bases and J gave up 2 bases, with 10 bases separating them. CDR1 MGHDK and CDR2 SYGVNS come from the germline V gene. CDR3 DNA: TGTGCCAGTCAGGAGAGAAACTATGGCTACACCTTC. As protein: CASQERNYGYTF.

The DNA of the CDR3 is TGTGCCAGCATAGGCGGGCGCTACAATGAGCAGTTCTTC. Protein product: CASIGGRYNEQFF. This chain uses TRBV6-5 with TRBJ2-1; perhaps TRBD2 as D (5 bases). Germline V gives CDR1 MNHEY, CDR2 SVGAGI. The V end lost 7 bases, the J end lost 3 bases, and 10 bases lay between the germline ends. CDR3 length: 13 amino acids.

Of note for this clone: Other nucleotide sequences from this sample produce the same CDR3. The chain uses TRBV9 and TRBJ2-7; the match to TRBD2 covers 7 bases. CDR1 SGDLS and CDR2 YYNGEE come from the germline V gene. V lost 0 bases, J lost 4 bases, and 4 bases stayed unmatched. This CDR3 is 14 amino acids long. This CDR3 is CASSVGEGGYEQYF. The CDR3 region has the DNA TGTGCCAGCAGCGTAGGGGAGGGTGGGTACGAGCAGTACTTC.